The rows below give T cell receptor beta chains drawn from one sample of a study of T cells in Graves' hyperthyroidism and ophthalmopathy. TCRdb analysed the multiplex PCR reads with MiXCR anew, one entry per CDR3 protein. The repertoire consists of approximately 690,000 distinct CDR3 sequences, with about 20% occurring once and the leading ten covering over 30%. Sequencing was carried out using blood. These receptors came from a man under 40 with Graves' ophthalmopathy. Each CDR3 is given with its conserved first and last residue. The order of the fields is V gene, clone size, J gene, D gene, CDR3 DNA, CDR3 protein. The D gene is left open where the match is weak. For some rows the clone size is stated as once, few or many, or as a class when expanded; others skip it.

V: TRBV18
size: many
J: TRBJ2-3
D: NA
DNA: TGTGCCAGCTCACCGGACGAGACAGATACGCAGTATTTT
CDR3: CASSPDETDTQYF

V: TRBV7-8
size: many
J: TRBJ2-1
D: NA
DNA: TGTGCCAGCAGCAAGGACAGTAGCGTGCGGGCACCTGCCTACAATGAGCAGTTCTTC
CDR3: CASSKDSSVRAPAYNEQFF

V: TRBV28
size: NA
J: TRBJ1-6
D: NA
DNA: TGTGCCACCTCGGGAAGGAGCTCCTATAATTCACCCCTCCACTTT
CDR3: CATSGRSSYNSPLHF

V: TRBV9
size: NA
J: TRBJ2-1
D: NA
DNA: TGTGCCAGCAGCGTTACCCCAAATAAGAACAATGAGCAGTTCTTC
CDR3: CASSVTPNKNNEQFF

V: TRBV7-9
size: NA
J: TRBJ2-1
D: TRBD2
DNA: TGTGCCAGCAGCTCCGGGACTAGCGACGAGCAGTTCTTC
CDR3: CASSSGTSDEQFF

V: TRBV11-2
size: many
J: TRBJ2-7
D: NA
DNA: TGTGCCAGCAGCTTCGGGACTTATACAACCCCCTACGAGCAGTACTTC
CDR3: CASSFGTYTTPYEQYF

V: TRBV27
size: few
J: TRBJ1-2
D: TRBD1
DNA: TGTGCCAGCAGCAGGACAGGGGTAGGCTATGGCTACACCTTC
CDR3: CASSRTGVGYGYTF

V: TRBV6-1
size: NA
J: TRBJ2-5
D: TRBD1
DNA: TGTGCCAGCAGTTTGACAGGGGATGCGGAGACCCAGTACTTC
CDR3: CASSLTGDAETQYF

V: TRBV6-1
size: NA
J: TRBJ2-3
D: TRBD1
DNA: TGTGCCAGCAGTCTTGGGTCAGGGGGCGGCACAGATACGCAGTATTTT
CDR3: CASSLGSGGGTDTQYF

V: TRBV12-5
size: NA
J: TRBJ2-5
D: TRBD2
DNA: TGTGCTAGTGGTGATAGCGGGGAGACCCAGTACTTC
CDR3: CASGDSGETQYF

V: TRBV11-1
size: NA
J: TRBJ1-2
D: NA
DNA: TGTGCCAGCAGCTTAGGGGACGCCGTCTATGGCTACACCTTC
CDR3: CASSLGDAVYGYTF

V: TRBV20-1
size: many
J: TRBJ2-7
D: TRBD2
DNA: TGCAGTGCTAGAGAAAGACTAGCCTCCTACGAGCAGTACTTC
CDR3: CSARERLASYEQYF

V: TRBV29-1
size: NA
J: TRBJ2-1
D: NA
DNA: TGCAGCCTGTCGGGGATCTCCTACAATGAGCAGTTCTTC
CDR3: CSLSGISYNEQFF

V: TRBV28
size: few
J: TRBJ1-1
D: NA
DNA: TGTGCCAGCAGTCCCCCCCTTAGGGAGGGCACTGAAGCTTTCTTT
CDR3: CASSPPLREGTEAFF

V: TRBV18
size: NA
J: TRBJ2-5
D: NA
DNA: TGTGCCAGCTCACCAAGAAGCGGGCAAGAGACCCAGTACTTC
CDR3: CASSPRSGQETQYF

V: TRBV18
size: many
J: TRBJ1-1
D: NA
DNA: TGTGCCAGCTCACCTACATCCCCAGTTATAGCTGAAGCTTTCTTT
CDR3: CASSPTSPVIAEAFF

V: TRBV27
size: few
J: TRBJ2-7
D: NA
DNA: TGTGCCAGCAGTTTTGGTCGGGACACAACCTACGAGCAGTACTTC
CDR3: CASSFGRDTTYEQYF

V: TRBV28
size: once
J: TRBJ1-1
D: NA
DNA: TGTGCCAGCAGTTTCCGGGTCGGGGGCTCTGAAGCTTTCTTT
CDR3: CASSFRVGGSEAFF

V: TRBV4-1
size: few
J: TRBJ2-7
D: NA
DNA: TGCGCCAGCAGCTCTTGGGACGGACCTTACGAGCAGTACTTC
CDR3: CASSSWDGPYEQYF

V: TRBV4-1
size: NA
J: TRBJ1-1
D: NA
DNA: TGCGCCAGCAGCCAACAGTTACTGAACACTGAAGCTTTCTTT
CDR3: CASSQQLLNTEAFF

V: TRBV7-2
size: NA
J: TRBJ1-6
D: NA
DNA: TGTGCCAGCGGGAGACATGATAATTCACCCCTCCACTTT
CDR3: CASGRHDNSPLHF

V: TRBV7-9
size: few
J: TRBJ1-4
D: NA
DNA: TGTGCCAGCAGCTTAGCGTGGGGTTTTGAAGAAAAACTGTTTTTT
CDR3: CASSLAWGFEEKLFF

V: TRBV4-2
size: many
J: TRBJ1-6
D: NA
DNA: TGTGCCAGCAGCCAAGGTTTTGAGGGGAATTCACCCCTCCACTTT
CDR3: CASSQGFEGNSPLHF

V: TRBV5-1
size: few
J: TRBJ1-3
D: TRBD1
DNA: TGCGCCAGCAGCTCACAGGGGGTACGAACTGGAAACACCATATATTTT
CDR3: CASSSQGVRTGNTIYF

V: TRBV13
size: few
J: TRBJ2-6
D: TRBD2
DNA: TGTGCCAGCAGCTTTGTACCCGGGACTAGCGGGACCTCTGGGGCCAACGTCCTGACTTTC
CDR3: CASSFVPGTSGTSGANVLTF

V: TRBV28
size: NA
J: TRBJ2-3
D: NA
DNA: TGTGCCAGCAGTCCAACATCGACCAGCACAGATACGCAGTATTTT
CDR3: CASSPTSTSTDTQYF

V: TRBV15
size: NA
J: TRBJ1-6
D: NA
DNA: TGTGCCACCAGCAGAGGGGGGGGGGGCTCACCCCTCCACTTT
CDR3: CATSRGGGGSPLHF

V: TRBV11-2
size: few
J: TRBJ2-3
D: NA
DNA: TGTGCCAGCAGCTTCAGGCTGGTCTCCACAGATACGCAGTATTTT
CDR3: CASSFRLVSTDTQYF

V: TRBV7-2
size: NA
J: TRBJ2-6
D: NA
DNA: TGTGCCAGCAGCTTAACAGGGTTAGCTGGGGCCAACGTCCTGACTTTC
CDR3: CASSLTGLAGANVLTF

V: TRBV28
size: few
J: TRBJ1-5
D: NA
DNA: TGTGCCAGCAATCGGCCGACAAATCAGCCCCAGCATTTT
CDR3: CASNRPTNQPQHF

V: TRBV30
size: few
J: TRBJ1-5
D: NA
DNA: TGTGCCTGGATCGGGTCCTATAGCAATCAGCCCCAGCATTTT
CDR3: CAWIGSYSNQPQHF

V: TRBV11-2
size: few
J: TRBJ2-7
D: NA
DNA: TGTGCCAGCAGCTTAGACAGGGCTGGCGAGCAGTACTTC
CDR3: CASSLDRAGEQYF

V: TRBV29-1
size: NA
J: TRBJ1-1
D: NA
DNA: TGCAGCGTTGCGATACAGGGTACAACTGAAGCTTTCTTT
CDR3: CSVAIQGTTEAFF

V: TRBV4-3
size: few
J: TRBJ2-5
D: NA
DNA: TGCGCCAGCAGCCAAGCGGCTAGCGTAGAGACCCAGTACTTC
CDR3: CASSQAASVETQYF

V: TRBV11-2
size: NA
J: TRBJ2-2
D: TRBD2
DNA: TGTGCCAGCAGCTTGGTAGGGGACTACCGGGAGCTGTTTTTT
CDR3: CASSLVGDYRELFF

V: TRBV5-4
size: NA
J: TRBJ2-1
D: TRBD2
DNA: TGTGCCAGCAGCCTGGGACTAGCGGGACCCCAAAATGAGCAGTTCTTC
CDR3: CASSLGLAGPQNEQFF

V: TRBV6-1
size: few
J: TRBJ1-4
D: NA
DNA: TGTGCCAGCACCAAAAGAGGGTCTGAAAAACTGTTTTTT
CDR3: CASTKRGSEKLFF

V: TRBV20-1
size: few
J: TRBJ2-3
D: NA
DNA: TGCAGTGCTGGGCCCCGGGGAGGACCGGTAGGCACAGATACGCAGTATTTT
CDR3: CSAGPRGGPVGTDTQYF

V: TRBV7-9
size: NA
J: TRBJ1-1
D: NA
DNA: TGTGCCAGCAGCTTAGCTCGTTCACTCATGAACACTGAAGCTTTCTTT
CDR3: CASSLARSLMNTEAFF

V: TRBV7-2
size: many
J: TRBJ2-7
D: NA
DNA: TGTGCCAGCAGCTCCACTACAGGGTCCTACGAGCAGTACTTC
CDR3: CASSSTTGSYEQYF

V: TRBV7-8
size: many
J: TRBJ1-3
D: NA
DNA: TGTGCCAGCGAGGACCGGAGCTCTGGAAACACCATATATTTT
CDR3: CASEDRSSGNTIYF

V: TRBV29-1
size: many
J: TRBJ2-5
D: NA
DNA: TGCAGCGTTGAAGGCCGACATAGCCAAGAGACCCAGTACTTC
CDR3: CSVEGRHSQETQYF

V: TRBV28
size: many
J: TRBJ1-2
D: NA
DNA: TGTGCCAGCACCCTGGCCGCTCGGGGGATCGGTGGCTACACCTTC
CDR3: CASTLAARGIGGYTF

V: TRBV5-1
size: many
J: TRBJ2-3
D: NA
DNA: TGCGCCAGCACAGCGGCAAACACAGATACGCAGTATTTT
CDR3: CASTAANTDTQYF

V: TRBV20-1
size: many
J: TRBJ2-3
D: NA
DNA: TGCAGTGCTAGAGATGACAGCGCCACCCCCACAGATACGCAGTATTTT
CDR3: CSARDDSATPTDTQYF

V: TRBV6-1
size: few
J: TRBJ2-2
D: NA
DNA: TGTGCCATCCGTCGGGACTTCTCAACCGGGGAGCTGTTTTTT
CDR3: CAIRRDFSTGELFF

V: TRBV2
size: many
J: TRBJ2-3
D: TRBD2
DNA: TGTGCCAGCAGGGGACTAGCGGGGTTCACAGATACGCAGTATTTT
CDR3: CASRGLAGFTDTQYF

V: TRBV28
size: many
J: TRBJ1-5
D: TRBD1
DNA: TGTGCCAGCAGGCGAGGACAGGGCGGCAATCAGCCCCAGCATTTT
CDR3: CASRRGQGGNQPQHF

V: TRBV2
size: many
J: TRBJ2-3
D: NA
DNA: TGTGCCAGCATTCGGAAGGGAGGCACAGATACGCAGTATTTT
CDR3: CASIRKGGTDTQYF

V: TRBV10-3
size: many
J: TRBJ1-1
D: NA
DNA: TGTGCCATCAGTGACAGGGAAACTGAAGCTTTCTTT
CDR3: CAISDRETEAFF

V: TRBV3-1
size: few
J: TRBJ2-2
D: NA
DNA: TGTGCCAGCAGCCGCAGGGCCTCCGGGGAGCTGTTTTTT
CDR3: CASSRRASGELFF

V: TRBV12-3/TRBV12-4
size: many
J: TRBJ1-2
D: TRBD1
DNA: TGTGCCAGCAGCCTAACAGGGGGCTCTGGCTACACCTTC
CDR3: CASSLTGGSGYTF

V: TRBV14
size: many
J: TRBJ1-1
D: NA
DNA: TGTGCCAGCAGCCCAGTAAATACAGGGGAAGCTTTCTTT
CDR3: CASSPVNTGEAFF

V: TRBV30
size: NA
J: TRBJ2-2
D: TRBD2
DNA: TGTGCCTGGAGTGTCCTAGCGGGGCGAAACACCGGGGAGCTGTTTTTT
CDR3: CAWSVLAGRNTGELFF